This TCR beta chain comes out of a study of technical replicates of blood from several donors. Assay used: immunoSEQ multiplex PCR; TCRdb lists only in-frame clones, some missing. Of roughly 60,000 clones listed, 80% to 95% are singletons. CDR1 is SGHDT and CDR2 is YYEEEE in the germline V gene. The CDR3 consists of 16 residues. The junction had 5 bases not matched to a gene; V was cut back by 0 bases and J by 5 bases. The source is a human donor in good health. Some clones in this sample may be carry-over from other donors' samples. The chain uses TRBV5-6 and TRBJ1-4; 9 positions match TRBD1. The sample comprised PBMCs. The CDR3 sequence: CASSLDTGGVNEKLFF. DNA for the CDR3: TGTGCCAGCAGCTTGGATACAGGGGGCGTAAATGAAAAACTGTTTTTT.